This TCR beta chain derives from a study of T cells in Graves' hyperthyroidism and ophthalmopathy. RNA transcripts provided the source from which TCR beta CDR3 regions were amplified. RT-PCR in the first round (using the HTBI primer set) targeted the TCR CDR3. TCRdb reprocessed the multiplex PCR reads via MiXCR and lists one record per CDR3 protein. Of nearly 110,000 distinct CDR3 sequences in the sample, roughly 15% are singletons; the top ten hold about 45%. This clonotype has more than one count but fewer than ten. The junction does not match germline at one end; this may be a read error. Germline V gene lookup returns CDR1 SSHAT and CDR2 FNYEAQ (reference sequence). The CDR3 totals 15 residues. Fresh 10 ml peripheral blood yielded PBMCs.

The chain employs TRBV7-7 and TRBJ1-5; perhaps TRBD1 as D (6 bases). This receptor was obtained from a woman in her fifties or sixties with Graves' hyperthyroidism. The sample consisted of blood. The CDR3 region is CASSTRDTEDQPQHF. The CDR3 region has the DNA TGTGCTAGCAGCACCCGGGACACGGAGGATCAGCCCCAGCATTTT.